This T cell receptor (beta chain) was captured in a study of T cells in Graves' hyperthyroidism and ophthalmopathy. TCR beta CDR3 region amplification was performed from RNA transcripts. First-round RT-PCR targeting the TCR CDR3 was performed with the HTBI primer set. TCRdb analysed the multiplex PCR reads with MiXCR anew, one entry per CDR3 protein. The sample carries more than 450,000 distinct CDR3 sequences, 14% recorded once. Sequencing input: blood. This sequence was found in a woman in her 40s with Graves' hyperthyroidism.

CDR3: CATSDFSSREQYF. In DNA, the CDR3 is TGTGCCACCAGTGATTTTTCTAGCCGCGAGCAGTACTTC. V and J are TRBV24-1 and TRBJ2-7, with D perhaps TRBD2 (5 bases). The CDR3 sequence is 13 residues long. V dropped 1 base and J dropped 6 bases, with 9 bases sitting between them. Germline V gene data show CDR1 as KGHDR and CDR2 as SFDVKD.